The present TCR beta chain was sequenced within a study of CD8 T cells in ankylosing spondylitis (dated by TCRdb to the late 2010s). About the investigation overall: The study set out to find disease-linked TCR variants by profiling T cell receptor beta repertoires in ankylosing spondylitis patients and healthy donors. The full study cohort was made up of 25 ankylosing spondylitis patients and about a hundred healthy donors. Peripheral blood was sampled, and synovial fluid was additionally collected from ankylosing spondylitis patients. General conclusions and limits of the study: The disease-linked clones were reported as significantly enriched in matched synovial fluid samples from ankylosing spondylitis patients. In peripheral blood, the disease-linked clones were found at relatively low frequencies and had a CD8+ phenotype. A TCR beta motif of eight highly homologous amino acid variants appeared characteristic of blood from ankylosing spondylitis patients. Some of the motif variants had been reported before in the synovial fluid and blood of reactive arthritis patients, a finding that suggests common disease-initiation mechanisms.

TCRdb shows the sequencer as Illumina HiSeq 2500. TCR beta libraries were prepared by quantitative 5'-RACE with molecular barcodes. Per the original workflow: A new computational method, built on a probabilistic model of VDJ rearrangement, was used to identify disease-linked TCR variants. TCRdb reanalyzed the raw reads on its own, using fastp at Q25 for trimming and MiXCR for clone calling, and kept in-frame beta chains. CDR3 protein duplicates are merged, each entry listing the most common genes and DNA. The V and J calls were determined by TCRdb, not by the authors. This sample has under 850,000 distinct CDR3 sequences in its table, and roughly 19% of those were observed once. The ten largest clones represent around 19% of the sample. Reading from cysteine to phenylalanine, the CDR3 counts 14 amino acids. The retained sequence is limited to the CDR3, 42 bases, with the frame set at the first base. CDR1 and CDR2, looked up from the germline V gene, are LGHNA and YSLEER. V is pared back by 0 bases and J by 8 bases, with 10 bases lying between the germline termini.

In the case of this clonotype: The antigen it recognizes is unknown. Base qualities are missing; no much larger clone stands one base away.

The chain is assembled from TRBV4-3 and TRBJ2-2, with no confidently assigned D gene. This TCR was sampled from a male donor with ankylosing spondylitis. The sequencing sample was made of blood, either unsorted or a sorted T cell fraction (not recorded which). The CDR3 in this case is CASSQDRLVGELFF. The base sequence is TGCGCCAGCAGCCAAGATCGGCTAGTAGGGGAGCTGTTTTTT.